The clone carrying this T cell receptor beta chain was recorded a few times. As yet, its antigen is unknown. V shed 6 bases, J shed 7 bases, and the junction held 9 bases outside the gene matches. The CDR3 loop spans 14 amino acids. Germline lookup yields CDR1 LNHDA and CDR2 SQIVND (reference sequence). This sample stems from a study of T cell repertoires in cytomegalovirus infection. Whole-study findings and limits: The ex vivo response showed dominance by HLA-C-restricted CMV-specific TCR beta clonotypes.

TCRdb passed the reads through MiXCR, listing each CDR3 protein once. The repertoire holds hundreds of thousands of distinct CDR3 sequences, under 45% seen once, with 40% to 50% in the top ten. The chain links TRBV19 to TRBJ1-1; 9 nucleotides line up with TRBD1. This TCR derives from a human donor in good health (CMV status not recorded). Some clones in this sample may be carry-over from other donors' samples. The source material was cultured PBMCs, sampled from culture after CMV antigen stimulation. This CDR3 reads CASSSDRGIGEAFF. The CDR3 DNA sequence: TGTGCCAGTAGCTCAGACAGGGGGATCGGTGAAGCTTTCTTT.